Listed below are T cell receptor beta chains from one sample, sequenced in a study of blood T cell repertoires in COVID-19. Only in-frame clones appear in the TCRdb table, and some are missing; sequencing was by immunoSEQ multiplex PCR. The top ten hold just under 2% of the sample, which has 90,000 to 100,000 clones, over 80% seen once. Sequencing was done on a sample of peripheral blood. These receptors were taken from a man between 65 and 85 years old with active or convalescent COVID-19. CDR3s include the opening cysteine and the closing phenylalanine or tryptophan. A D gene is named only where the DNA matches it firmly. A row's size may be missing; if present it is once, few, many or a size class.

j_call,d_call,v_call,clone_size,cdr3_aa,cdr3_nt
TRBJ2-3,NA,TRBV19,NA,CASSLRDSGTDTQYF,TGTGCCAGTAGCCTCCGGGACTCAGGCACAGATACGCAGTATTTT
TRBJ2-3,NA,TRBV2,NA,CASSRGASTDTQYF,TGTGCCTCAAGTCGCGGGGCTAGCACAGATACGCAGTATTTT
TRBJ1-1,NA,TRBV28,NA,CASSLVTATMNTEAFF,TGTGCCAGCAGTTTAGTGACAGCCACTATGAACACTGAAGCTTTCTTT
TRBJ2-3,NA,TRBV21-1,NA,CASSFYAGGRTDTQYF,TGTGCCAGCAGCTTTTACGCGGGGGGCCGGACAGATACGCAGTATTTT
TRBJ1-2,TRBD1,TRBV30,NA,CAWRQGVRGYTF,TGTGCCTGGAGACAGGGGGTGCGGGGCTACACCTTC
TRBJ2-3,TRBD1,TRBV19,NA,CASRAGTGRTDTQYF,TGTGCCAGTAGGGCCGGGACAGGGAGGACAGATACGCAGTATTTT
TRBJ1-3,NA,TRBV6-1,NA,CASSEPHSGNTIYF,TGTGCCAGCAGTGAACCCCACTCTGGAAACACCATATATTTT
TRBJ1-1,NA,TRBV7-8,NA,CASSLQENTEAFF,TGTGCCAGCAGCTTACAGGAGAACACTGAAGCTTTCTTT
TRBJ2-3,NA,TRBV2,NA,CASSDSPRGTDTQYF,TGTGCCAGCAGTGACAGTCCTAGGGGGACAGATACGCAGTATTTT
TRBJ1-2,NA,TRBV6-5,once,CASSYSLARDGYTF,TGTGCCAGCAGTTACTCTCTGGCTCGTGATGGCTACACCTTC
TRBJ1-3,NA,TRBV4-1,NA,CASSQEGWRHTIYF,TGCGCCAGCAGCCAAGAAGGCTGGCGGCACACCATATATTTT
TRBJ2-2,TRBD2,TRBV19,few,CASSIVGGAPGELFF,TGTGCCAGTAGTATAGTCGGGGGGGCCCCCGGGGAGCTGTTTTTT
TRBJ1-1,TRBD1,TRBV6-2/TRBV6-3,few,CASSYRTGSRNTEAFF,TGTGCCAGCAGTTACCGGACAGGGTCCCGGAACACTGAAGCTTTCTTT
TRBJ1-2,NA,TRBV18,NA,CASTPGTSYGYTF,TGTGCCAGCACACCCGGGACAAGCTATGGCTACACCTTC
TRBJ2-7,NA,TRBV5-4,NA,CASSFPGTYEQYF,TGTGCCAGCAGCTTTCCAGGAACCTACGAGCAGTACTTC
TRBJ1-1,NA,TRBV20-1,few,CSAPRVTEAFF,TGCAGTGCCCCCCGGGTCACTGAAGCTTTCTTT
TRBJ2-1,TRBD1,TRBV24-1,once,CATSDSRQGPIYNEQFF,TGTGCCACCAGTGACTCAAGACAGGGACCCATATACAATGAGCAGTTCTTC
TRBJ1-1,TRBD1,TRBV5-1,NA,CASSGRTGGGTEAFF,TGCGCCAGCAGCGGACGGACAGGGGGCGGCACTGAAGCTTTCTTT
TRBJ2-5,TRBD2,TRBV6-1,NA,CASSGERPSGQETQYF,TGTGCCAGCAGTGGCGAGCGGCCTAGCGGACAAGAGACCCAGTACTTC
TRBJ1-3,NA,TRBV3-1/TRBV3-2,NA,CASSLWSASSGNTIYF,TGTGCCAGCAGCCTGTGGAGCGCATCTTCTGGAAACACCATATATTTT
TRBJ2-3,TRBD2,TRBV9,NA,CASSRLAGDTDTQYF,TGTGCCAGCAGCCGACTTGCGGGGGACACAGATACGCAGTATTTT
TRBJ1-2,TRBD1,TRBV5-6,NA,CASRRGQVGSYGYTF,TGTGCCAGCAGGCGAGGACAGGTCGGCTCCTATGGCTACACCTTC
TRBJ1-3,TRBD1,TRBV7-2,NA,CASSPTGPNSGNTIYF,TGTGCCAGCAGCCCGACAGGGCCGAACTCTGGAAACACCATATATTTT
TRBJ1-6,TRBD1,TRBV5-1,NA,CASSLAATGDSPLHF,TGCGCCAGCAGCTTGGCCGCGACAGGGGACTCACCCCTCCACTTT
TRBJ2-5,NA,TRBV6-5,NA,CAGGDRRLEETQYF,TGTGCCGGAGGGGATCGCAGATTAGAAGAGACCCAGTACTTC
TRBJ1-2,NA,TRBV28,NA,CASSSGYGYTF,TGTGCCAGCAGTTCGGGCTATGGCTACACCTTC
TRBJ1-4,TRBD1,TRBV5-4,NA,CASSSQGLTTNEKLFF,TGTGCCAGCAGCTCACAGGGGCTAACGACTAATGAAAAACTGTTTTTT
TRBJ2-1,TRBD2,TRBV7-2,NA,CASSPRLAGGLGEQFF,TGTGCCAGCAGCCCCCGACTAGCGGGGGGATTGGGTGAGCAGTTCTTC
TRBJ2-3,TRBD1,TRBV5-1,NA,CASSRDREGDTQYF,TGCGCCAGCAGTCGGGACAGGGAAGGAGATACGCAGTATTTT
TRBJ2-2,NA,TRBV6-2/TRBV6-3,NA,CASSFYRVNTGELFF,TGTGCCAGCAGTTTCTATCGCGTGAACACCGGGGAGCTGTTTTTT
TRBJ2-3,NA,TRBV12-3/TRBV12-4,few,CASKRTDTQYF,TGTGCCAGCAAGCGCACGGATACGCAGTATTTT
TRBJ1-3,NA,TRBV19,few,CASREGGVGNTIYF,TGTGCCAGTCGAGAAGGGGGTGTTGGAAACACCATATATTTT
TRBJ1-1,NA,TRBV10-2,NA,CASPGHIPMNTEAFF,TGCGCCAGCCCGGGACATATCCCGATGAACACTGAAGCTTTCTTT
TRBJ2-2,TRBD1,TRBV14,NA,CASSQGQGRGTGELFF,TGTGCCAGCAGCCAGGGACAGGGCCGCGGCACCGGGGAGCTGTTTTTT
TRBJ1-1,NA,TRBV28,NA,CASSLRGLTEAFF,TGTGCCAGCAGTCTCAGGGGTCTCACTGAAGCTTTCTTT
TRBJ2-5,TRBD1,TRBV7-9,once,CASSLAGQGETQYF,TGTGCCAGCAGCTTAGCGGGACAGGGAGAGACCCAGTACTTC
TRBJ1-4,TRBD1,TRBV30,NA,CAWRTGGTNEKLFF,TGTGCCTGGAGAACAGGGGGAACTAATGAAAAACTGTTTTTT
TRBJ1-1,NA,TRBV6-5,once,CASRTTFNTEAFF,TGTGCCAGCAGGACAACCTTTAACACTGAAGCTTTCTTT
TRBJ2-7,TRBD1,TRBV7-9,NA,CASSTGTGVFYEQYF,TGTGCCAGCAGCACCGGGACAGGAGTTTTCTACGAGCAGTACTTC
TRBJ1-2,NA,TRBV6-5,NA,CASRLGGGYYGYTF,TGTGCCAGCAGATTGGGGGGGGGATACTATGGCTACACCTTC
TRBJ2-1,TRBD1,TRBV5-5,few,CASSLPDRGLRNEQFF,TGTGCCAGCAGTCTTCCGGACAGGGGCTTAAGGAATGAGCAGTTCTTC
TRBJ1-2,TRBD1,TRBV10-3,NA,CAITQGDGYTF,TGTGCCATCACGCAGGGGGATGGCTACACCTTC
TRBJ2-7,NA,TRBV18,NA,CASSPADTSYEQYF,TGTGCCAGCTCACCAGCGGACACCTCCTACGAGCAGTACTTC
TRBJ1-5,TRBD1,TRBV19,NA,CASSTQDRGWNQPQHF,TGTGCCAGTAGTACCCAGGACAGGGGATGGAATCAGCCCCAGCATTTT